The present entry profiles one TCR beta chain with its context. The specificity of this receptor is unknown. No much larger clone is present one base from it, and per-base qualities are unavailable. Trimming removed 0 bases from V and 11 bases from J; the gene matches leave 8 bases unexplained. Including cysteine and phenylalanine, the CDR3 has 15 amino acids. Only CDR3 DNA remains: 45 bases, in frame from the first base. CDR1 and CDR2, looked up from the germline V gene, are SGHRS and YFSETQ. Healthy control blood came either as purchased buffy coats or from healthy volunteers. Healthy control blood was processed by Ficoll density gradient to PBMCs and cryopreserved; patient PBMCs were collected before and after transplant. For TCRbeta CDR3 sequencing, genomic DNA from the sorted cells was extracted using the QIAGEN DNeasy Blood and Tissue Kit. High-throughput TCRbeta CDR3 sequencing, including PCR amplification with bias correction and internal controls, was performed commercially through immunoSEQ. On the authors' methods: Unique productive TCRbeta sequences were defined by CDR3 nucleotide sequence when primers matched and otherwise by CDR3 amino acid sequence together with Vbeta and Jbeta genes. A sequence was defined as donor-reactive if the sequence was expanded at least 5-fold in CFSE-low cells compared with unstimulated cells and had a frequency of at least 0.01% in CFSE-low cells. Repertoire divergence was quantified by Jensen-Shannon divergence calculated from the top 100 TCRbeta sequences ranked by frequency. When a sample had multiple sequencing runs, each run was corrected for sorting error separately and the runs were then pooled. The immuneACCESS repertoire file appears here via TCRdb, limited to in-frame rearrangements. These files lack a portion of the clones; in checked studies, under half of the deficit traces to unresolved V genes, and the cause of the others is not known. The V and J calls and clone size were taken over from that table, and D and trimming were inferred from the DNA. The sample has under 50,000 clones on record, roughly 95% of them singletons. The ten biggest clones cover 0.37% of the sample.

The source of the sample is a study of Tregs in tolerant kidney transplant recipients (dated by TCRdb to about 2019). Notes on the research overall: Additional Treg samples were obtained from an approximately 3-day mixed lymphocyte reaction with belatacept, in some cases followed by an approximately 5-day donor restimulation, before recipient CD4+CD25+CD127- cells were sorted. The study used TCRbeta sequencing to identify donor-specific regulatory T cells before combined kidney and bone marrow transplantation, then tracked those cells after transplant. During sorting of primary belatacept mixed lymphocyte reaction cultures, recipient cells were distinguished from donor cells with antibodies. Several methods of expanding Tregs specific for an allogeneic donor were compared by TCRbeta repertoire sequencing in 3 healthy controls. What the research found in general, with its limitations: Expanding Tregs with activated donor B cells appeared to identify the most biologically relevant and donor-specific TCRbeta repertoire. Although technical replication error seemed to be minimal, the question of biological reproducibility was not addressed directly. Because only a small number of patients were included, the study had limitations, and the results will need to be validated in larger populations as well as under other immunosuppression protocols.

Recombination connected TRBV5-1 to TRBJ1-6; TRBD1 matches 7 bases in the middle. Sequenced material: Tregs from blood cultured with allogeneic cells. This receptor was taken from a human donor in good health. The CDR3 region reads CASSLAGEGATPLHF. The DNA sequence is TGCGCCAGCAGCTTGGCGGGAGAGGGGGCTACACCCCTCCACTTT. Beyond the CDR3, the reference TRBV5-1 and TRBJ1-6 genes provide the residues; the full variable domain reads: KAGVTQTPRYLIKTRGQQVTLSCSPISGHRSVSWYQQTPGQGLQFLFEYFSETQRNKGNFPGRFSGRQFSNSRSEMNVSTLELGDSALYLCASSLAGEGATPLHFGNGTRLTVT.